This TCR beta chain was recorded in a study of OX40 agonist ivuxolimab in advanced cancers. Describing the broader study: Ivuxolimab was a fully human IgG2 agonistic monoclonal antibody targeting the costimulatory receptor OX40 (CD134). Prior anti-PD-1, anti-PD-L1 or anti-CTLA-4 therapy was permitted, and approximately 40% of dose-escalation patients had received checkpoint inhibitors. Intravenous ivuxolimab was administered to patients every 2 weeks at six dose levels: 0.01, 0.1, 0.3, 1.5, 3 and 10 mg/kg. Among the 52 dose-escalation patients, about 19 had hepatocellular carcinoma, roughly 15 melanoma, 9 renal cell carcinoma and 9 head and neck cancer. Partial responses occurred in three dose-escalation patients, of whom one had hepatocellular carcinoma and two had cutaneous melanoma. The paper describes the monotherapy dose-escalation part (N of about 57 patients) of the phase I trial of ivuxolimab. Peripheral TCRbeta sequencing aimed to test whether ivuxolimab altered TCR sequence diversity and caused clonal T-cell expansion. A male proportion of roughly 80% and a mean age of around 60 years, ranging from roughly 23 to 90, were recorded for the dose-escalation cohort.

For sequencing of the TCRbeta CDR3 region, genomic DNA was extracted from the sorted cells. The immunoSEQ Assay was used to sequence the TCRbeta CDR3 regions. Here the immuneACCESS table is served through TCRdb, limited to in-frame sequences with V and J called. Missing clones are a known gap in these copies; in checked studies unresolved V genes cover under half, and the rest lacks a known reason. In this sample the table shows tens of thousands of clones, roughly 87% of which occur a single time. Clones ranked in the top ten supply around 12% of the sample. The investigation overall reported the following: At doses of 0.1 to 3.0 mg/kg, clonal expansion of both CD4+ and CD8+ blood T cells was observed from baseline to week 6. The antigen specificity of the clonally expanded peripheral T cells was not determined. In partial responders in the 0.1-3.0 mg/kg groups, normalized peripheral clonal expansion was found to be among the lowest, especially among CD8+ T cells. After ivuxolimab, more expanded clones were found on average in CD8+ T cells than in CD4+ T cells. Low levels of normalized T-cell clonal expansion were also seen in some nonresponding patients.

Counted from cysteine to phenylalanine, this CDR3 has 14 amino acids. Only CDR3 DNA remains: 42 bases, in frame from the first base. A distance of 14 bases separates the germline ends of V and J, which lose 5 bases and 4 bases respectively. According to the germline V gene (reference sequence), CDR1 reads LNHNV and CDR2 reads YYDKDF. On this clone: Its antigen specificity is not known. Base qualities are not at hand, and no much larger clone is one base apart.

Patients with a history of autoimmune disease or receiving systemic immunosuppression were excluded from the trial. Peripheral blood for TCR sequencing was collected from all dose cohorts at baseline, on cycle 4 day 1, and on cycle 7 day 1. Samples came from an open-label, multicenter, first-in-human phase I dose-escalation trial of ivuxolimab. Adults with locally advanced or metastatic melanoma, renal cell, hepatocellular, or head and neck squamous cell carcinoma were enrolled in the trial. CD4+ and CD8+ T cells were sorted separately from peripheral blood before TCR sequencing. This specimen consisted of CD4+ or CD8+ T cells sorted from blood, obtained in a trial of the OX40 agonist ivuxolimab. The sequence came from an adult with an advanced solid tumor such as melanoma, head and neck, liver or kidney cancer. Rearrangement joined TRBV15 to TRBJ2-5, with the D gene call left open. The CDR3 protein is CATSAGPLGETQYF. The base sequence is TGTGCCACCAGCGCTGGGCCCCTGGGAGAGACCCAGTACTTC. When the CDR3 is completed using the reference TRBV15 and TRBJ2-5 genes on either side, the full variable domain is DAMVIQNPRYQVTQFGKPVTLSCSQTLNHNVMYWYQQKSSQAPKLLFHYYDKDFNNEADTPDNFQSRRPNTSFCFLDIRSPGLGDTAMYLCATSAGPLGETQYFGPGTRLLVL.